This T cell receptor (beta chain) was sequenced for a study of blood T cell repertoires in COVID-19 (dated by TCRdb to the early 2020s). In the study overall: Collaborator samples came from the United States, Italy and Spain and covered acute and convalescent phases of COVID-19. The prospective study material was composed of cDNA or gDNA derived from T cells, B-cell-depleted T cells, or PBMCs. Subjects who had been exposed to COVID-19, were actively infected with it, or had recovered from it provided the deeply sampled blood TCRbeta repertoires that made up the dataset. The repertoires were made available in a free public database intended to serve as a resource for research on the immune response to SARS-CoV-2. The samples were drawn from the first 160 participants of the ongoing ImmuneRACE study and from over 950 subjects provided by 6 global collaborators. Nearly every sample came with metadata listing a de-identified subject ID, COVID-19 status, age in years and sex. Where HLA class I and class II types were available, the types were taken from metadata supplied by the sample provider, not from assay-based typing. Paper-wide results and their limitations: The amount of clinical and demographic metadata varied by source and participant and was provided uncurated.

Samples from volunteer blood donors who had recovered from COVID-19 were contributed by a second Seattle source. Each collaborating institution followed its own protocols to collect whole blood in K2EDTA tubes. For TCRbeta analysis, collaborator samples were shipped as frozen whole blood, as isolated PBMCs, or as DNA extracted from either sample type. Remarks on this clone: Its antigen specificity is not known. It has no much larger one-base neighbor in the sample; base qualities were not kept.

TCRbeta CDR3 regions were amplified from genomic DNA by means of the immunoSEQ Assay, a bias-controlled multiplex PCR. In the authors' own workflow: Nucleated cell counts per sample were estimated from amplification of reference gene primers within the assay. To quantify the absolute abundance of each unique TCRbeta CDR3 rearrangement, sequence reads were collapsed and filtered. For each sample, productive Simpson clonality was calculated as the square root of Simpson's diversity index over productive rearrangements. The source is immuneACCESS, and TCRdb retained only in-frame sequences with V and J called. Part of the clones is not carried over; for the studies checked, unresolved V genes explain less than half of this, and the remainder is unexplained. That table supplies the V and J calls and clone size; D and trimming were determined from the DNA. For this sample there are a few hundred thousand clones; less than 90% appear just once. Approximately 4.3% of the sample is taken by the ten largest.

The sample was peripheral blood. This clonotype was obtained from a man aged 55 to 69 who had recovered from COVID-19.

CDR3 protein: CASSQRSEQYF. The nucleotide sequence is TGTGCCAGCAGCCAAAGGAGCGAGCAGTACTTC. In this chain, TRBV3-1 (or the pseudogene TRBV3-2) is recombined with TRBJ2-7; there is no confident call for the D gene. The junction shows trimming of 2 bases on V and 6 bases on J, plus 5 bases between the germline ends. Taken from cysteine to phenylalanine, the CDR3 has 11 residues. Only CDR3 DNA is held: 33 bases, read in frame from base 1. The germline V gene (reference sequence) specifies LGHDT as CDR1 and YNNKEL as CDR2.